This T cell receptor beta chain was retrieved from a study of cytomegalovirus exposure and HLA in healthy donors. At the level of the study: Within an early data release were about 90 million unique TCRs drawn from HLA-typed donors.

This clone was detected only a few times. Its antigen is unidentified. The study's findings and limits: Later analysis placed DRB1 highest and HLA-C lowest in TCR association rates, which differed by HLA locus.

Researchers ran the PCR with 60 Vbeta and 13 Jbeta primers. Using immunoSEQ multiplex PCR, the repertoire was profiled, and TCRdb retains in-frame clones only, with some absent. The sample consists of about 87,000 clones, roughly three quarters of them appearing once. The CDR3 totals 17 residues. Germline V gene data show CDR1 as SGHRS and CDR2 as YFSETQ. Trimming removed 0 bases at V and 3 bases at J, with 16 bases between. The J gene is TRBJ2-1, the V gene TRBV5-1, with D possibly TRBD1 on 6 matching bases. Sequences were obtained from PBMCs. The clonotype was recovered from a woman aged 40 to 50 in good health and CMV-seronegative. CDR3 sequence reads: CASSLASSPGVYNEQFF. The DNA for the CDR3 is TGCGCCAGCAGCTTGGCTTCCTCTCCAGGGGTCTACAATGAGCAGTTCTTC.